The rows below give T cell receptor beta chains drawn from one sample of a study of cytomegalovirus exposure and HLA in healthy donors. Assay used: immunoSEQ multiplex PCR; TCRdb lists only in-frame clones, some missing. The sample lists about 88,000 clones, 85% to 90% occurring once. Material: PBMCs. All receptors derive from a man younger than 35 in good health and CMV-seronegative. Each CDR3 is given with its conserved first and last residue. The D gene is left open where the match is weak.

j_gene,d_gene,v_gene,CDR3nt,CDR3aa
TRBJ2-7,TRBD2,TRBV7-2,TGTGCCAGCAGCTTCCGGACTAGCGGGAGTGTCATAGGGCTCTACGAGCAGTACTTC,CASSFRTSGSVIGLYEQYF
TRBJ2-1,TRBD2,TRBV27,TGTGCCAGCAGTTTAAATTCGTTCGGTAGCGGGATCATCAATGAGCAGTTCTTC,CASSLNSFGSGIINEQFF
TRBJ2-7,-,TRBV5-4,TGTGCCAGCAGCTTGGTAGGGGGGGCCTACGAGCAGTACTTC,CASSLVGGAYEQYF
TRBJ2-2,TRBD1,TRBV29-1,TGCAGCGTTCTACACGGACAGGGCACGAACACCGGGGAGCTGTTTTTT,CSVLHGQGTNTGELFF
TRBJ1-4,-,TRBV30,TGTGCCTGGAGCACAGGAGCAACTAATGAAAAACTGTTTTTT,CAWSTGATNEKLFF
TRBJ2-2,-,TRBV9,TGTGCCAGCAGCGTAGACTGGACACTTAACACCGGGGAGCTGTTTTTT,CASSVDWTLNTGELFF
TRBJ1-2,-,TRBV28,TGTGCCAGCAGTTCGAGTACAGGGGGCTACACCTTC,CASSSSTGGYTF
TRBJ2-3,-,TRBV5-4,TGTGCCAGCAGCTTGGTCCCTTCCACAGATACGCAGTATTTT,CASSLVPSTDTQYF
TRBJ2-2,-,TRBV11-1,TGTGCCAGCAGCTTCAAAGGGGCCGGGGAGCTGTTTTTT,CASSFKGAGELFF
TRBJ2-3,TRBD2,TRBV7-2,TGTGCCAGCAGCTTTCGACTAGCGGGAGGGAAGCGCACAGATACGCAGTATTTT,CASSFRLAGGKRTDTQYF